This T cell receptor beta chain came from a study of post-analysis software for immune sequencing data. Turning to the study itself: Multiple sclerosis in the patients followed relapsing-remitting, secondary progressive and progressive-relapsing courses. General observations from the study: When compared against controls, multiple sclerosis patients showed significantly lower normalized Chao1 diversity. F measure grouped same-batch samples tightly together. Controls showed lower frequencies than patients for 4 or 5 TRBV segments, and TRBV5-6, TRBV5-1 and TRBV20-1 were among these.

Worth noting for this clonotype: Its target is not known.

The TCR beta cDNA libraries contained unique molecular identifiers. Input amounts of 1 to 10 million T cells were used. These gave approximately 500,000 cDNA molecules, so each molecule approximated one T cell. A single record per CDR3 protein comes from TCRdb applying MiXCR to the PCR reads. The data show some 800,000 distinct CDR3 sequences, 46% seen once. CDR1 is SGDLS, CDR2 YYNGEE, per germline. This CDR3 is 16 amino acids long. Trimming at V came to 0 bases and at J to 5 bases, leaving 10 bases not matched to a gene. The sequenced sample consisted of blood. The clonotype was recovered from a girl aged 10-17 years with multiple sclerosis. V usage is TRBV9 and J usage is TRBJ2-7, with TRBD1 matching over 8 bases. The DNA for the CDR3 is TGTGCCAGCAGCGTAGGCGGGACAGGTGATTCCGACGAGCAGTACTTC. Translation gives CASSVGGTGDSDEQYF.